This T cell receptor beta chain stems from a study of a mutant IDH1 vaccine in newly diagnosed glioma. Clones were sequenced by immunoSEQ multiplex PCR, and TCRdb holds only the in-frame ones, with some missing. This table holds around 56,000 clones, about 81% found once. The CDR3 is 15 amino acids. CDR1 is SGHNT and CDR2 is YYREEE in the germline V gene (reference sequence). After removal of 0 bases from V and 0 bases from J, the junction contained 3 bases not matched to a gene. Time point defined: week 23, last vaccination. Each dose of the vaccine consisted of 300 ug of mutant IDH1 20-mer peptide, with topical imiquimod. About this clone itself: Its matching antigen is unknown.

V and J are TRBV5-4 and TRBJ2-7; 7 nucleotides agree with TRBD2. The receptor was isolated from a woman aged 40 to 50 with glioma. Some clones in this sample may be carry-over from other donors' samples. The source material was PBMCs, sampled from a glioma patient whose treatment included an IDH1 peptide vaccine. The CDR3 DNA follows: TGTGCCAGCAGCTTGGTCGGGGGGAGCTCCTACGAGCAGTACTTC. Translation gives CASSLVGGSSYEQYF.